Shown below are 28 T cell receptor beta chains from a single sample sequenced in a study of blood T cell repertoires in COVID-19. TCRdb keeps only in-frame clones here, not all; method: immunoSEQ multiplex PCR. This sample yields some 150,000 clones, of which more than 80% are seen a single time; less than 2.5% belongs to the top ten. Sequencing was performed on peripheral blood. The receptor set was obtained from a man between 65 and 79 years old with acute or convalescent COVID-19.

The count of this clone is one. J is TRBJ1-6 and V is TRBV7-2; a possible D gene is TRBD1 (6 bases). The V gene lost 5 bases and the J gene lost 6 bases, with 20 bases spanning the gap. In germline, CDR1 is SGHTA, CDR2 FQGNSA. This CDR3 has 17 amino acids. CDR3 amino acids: CASSPRGGASPNSPLHF. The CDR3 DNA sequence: TGTGCCAGCAGCCCCCGGGGGGGCGCATCCCCTAATTCACCCCTCCACTTT.

CDR3 sequence (DNA): TGTGCCAGCAGCGGGACTAGCGGGGGGGAAGAGACCCAGTACTTC. Residues: CASSGTSGGEETQYF. V and J are TRBV9 and TRBJ2-5; 15 nucleotides line up with TRBD2. Germline V gene sequence: CDR1 SGDLS, CDR2 YYNGEE. This CDR3 is built from 15 residues. J gave up 3 bases and V 3 bases, and 0 bases lay outside the gene matches.

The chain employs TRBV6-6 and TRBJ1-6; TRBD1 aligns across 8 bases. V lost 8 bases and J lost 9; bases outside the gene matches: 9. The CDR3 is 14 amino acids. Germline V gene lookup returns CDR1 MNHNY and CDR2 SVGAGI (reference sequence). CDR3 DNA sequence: TGTGCCAGCTCACCCCCAGGGGGCCCTTCACCCCTCCACTTT. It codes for CASSPPGGPSPLHF.

The CDR3 coding sequence is TGTGCCAATATCCGGGACAGTGGTCAGCCCCAGCATTTT. The encoded protein is CANIRDSGQPQHF. The gene calls are TRBV15 and TRBJ1-5; 7 nucleotides match TRBD1. Germline V gene lookup returns CDR1 LNHNV and CDR2 YYDKDF (reference sequence). The CDR3 is made up of 13 amino acids. After removal of 10 bases from V and 6 bases from J, the junction contained 9 bases not matched to a gene.

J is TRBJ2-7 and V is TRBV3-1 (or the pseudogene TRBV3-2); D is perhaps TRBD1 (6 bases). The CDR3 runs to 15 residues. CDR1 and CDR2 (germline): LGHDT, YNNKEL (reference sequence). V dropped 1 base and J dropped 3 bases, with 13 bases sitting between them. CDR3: CASSQGQGYFYEQYF. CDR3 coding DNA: TGTGCCAGCAGCCAAGGTCAGGGGTACTTCTACGAGCAGTACTTC.

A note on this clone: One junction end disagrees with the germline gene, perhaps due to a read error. The CDR3 loop reads CAKQRDSEHRGAVF. The CDR3 DNA reads as TGTGCCAAACAACGGGACAGCGAACACCGGGGAGCTGTTTTT. This chain connects TRBV9 to TRBJ2-2; 7 nucleotides align to TRBD1. The CDR3 is 14 residues long. Germline loops: CDR1 SGDLS, CDR2 YYNGEE.

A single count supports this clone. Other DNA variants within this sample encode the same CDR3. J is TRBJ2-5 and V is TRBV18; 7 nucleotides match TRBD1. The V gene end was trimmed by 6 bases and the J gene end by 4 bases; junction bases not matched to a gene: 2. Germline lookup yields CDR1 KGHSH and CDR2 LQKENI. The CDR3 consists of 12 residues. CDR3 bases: TGTGCCAGCTCGTCAGGGGGAGAGACCCAGTACTTC. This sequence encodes CASSSGGETQYF.

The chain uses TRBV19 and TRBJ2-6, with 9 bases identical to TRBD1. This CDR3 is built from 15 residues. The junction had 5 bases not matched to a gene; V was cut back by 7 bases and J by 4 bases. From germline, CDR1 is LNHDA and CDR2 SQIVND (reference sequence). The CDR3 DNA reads TGTGCCAGTACCGACAGGGGGACGGGGGCCAACGTCCTGACTTTC. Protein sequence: CASTDRGTGANVLTF. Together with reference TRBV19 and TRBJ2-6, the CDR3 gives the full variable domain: DGGITQSPKYLFRKEGQNVTLSCEQNLNHDAMYWYRQDPGQGLRLIYYSQIVNDFQKGDIAEGYSVSREKKESFPLTVTSAQKNPTAFYLCASTDRGTGANVLTFGAGSRLTVL.

The CDR3 sequence is CASHKTGSPRGSYNEQFF. CDR3 bases: TGTGCCAGCCACAAGACAGGGTCCCCCAGGGGGTCCTACAATGAGCAGTTCTTC. This sequence joins TRBV18 and TRBJ2-1, with 7 bases aligning to TRBD1. CDR3 size: 18 residues. The germline CDR1 and CDR2 sequences are KGHSH and LQKENI. V lost 8 bases and J lost 1; bases outside the gene matches: 17.

The CDR3 spells CASRLIPGQGGETQYF. CDR3 coding DNA: TGTGCCAGCAGACTTATTCCGGGACAGGGGGGGGAGACCCAGTACTTC. The chain carries TRBV5-5 and TRBJ2-5; 11 bases are shared with TRBD1. J lost 5 bases, V lost 5 bases, and 11 bases had no gene match. The germline CDR1 and CDR2 sequences are SGHKS and YYEKEE (reference sequence). The CDR3 consists of 16 residues.

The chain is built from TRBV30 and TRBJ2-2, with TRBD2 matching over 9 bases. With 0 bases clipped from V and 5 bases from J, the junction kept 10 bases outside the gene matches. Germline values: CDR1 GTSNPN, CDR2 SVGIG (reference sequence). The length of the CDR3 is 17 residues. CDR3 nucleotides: TGTGCCTGGAGTGTGAGTCTTGGCGGGGGGGCGACCGGGGAGCTGTTTTTT. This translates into CAWSVSLGGGATGELFF.

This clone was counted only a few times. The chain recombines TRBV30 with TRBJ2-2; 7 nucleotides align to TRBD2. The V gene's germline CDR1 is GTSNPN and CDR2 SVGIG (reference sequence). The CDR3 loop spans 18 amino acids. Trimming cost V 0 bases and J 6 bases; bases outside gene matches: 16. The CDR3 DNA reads TGTGCCTGGAGTGTACCCTTCTGTTTGGCGGGAGAAGCCGGGGAGCTGTTTTTT. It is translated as CAWSVPFCLAGEAGELFF.

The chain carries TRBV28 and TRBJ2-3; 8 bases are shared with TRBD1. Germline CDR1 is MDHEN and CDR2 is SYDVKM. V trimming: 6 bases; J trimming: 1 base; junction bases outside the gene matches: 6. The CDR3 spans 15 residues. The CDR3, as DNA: TGTGCCAGCAGACGACAGGGGTTAGGCACAGATACGCAGTATTTT. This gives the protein CASRRQGLGTDTQYF.

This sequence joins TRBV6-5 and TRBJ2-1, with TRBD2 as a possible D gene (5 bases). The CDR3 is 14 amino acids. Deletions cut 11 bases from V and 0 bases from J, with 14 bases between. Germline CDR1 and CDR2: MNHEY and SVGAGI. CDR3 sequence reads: CAARGPSSYNEQFF. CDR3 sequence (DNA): TGTGCCGCCCGAGGGCCGAGCTCCTACAATGAGCAGTTCTTC.

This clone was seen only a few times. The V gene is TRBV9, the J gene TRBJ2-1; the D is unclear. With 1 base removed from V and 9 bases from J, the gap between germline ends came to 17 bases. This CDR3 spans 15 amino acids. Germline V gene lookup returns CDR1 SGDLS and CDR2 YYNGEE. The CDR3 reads CASSVRGDASGEQFF. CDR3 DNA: TGTGCCAGCAGCGTAAGAGGAGATGCGAGTGGTGAGCAGTTCTTC.

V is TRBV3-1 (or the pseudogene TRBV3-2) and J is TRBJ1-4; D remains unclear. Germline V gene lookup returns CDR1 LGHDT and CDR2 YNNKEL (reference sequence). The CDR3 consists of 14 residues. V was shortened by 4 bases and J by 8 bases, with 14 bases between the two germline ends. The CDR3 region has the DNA TGTGCCAGCAGCCCCGGGCTCCCGGGGGAAAAACTGTTTTTT. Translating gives CASSPGLPGEKLFF.

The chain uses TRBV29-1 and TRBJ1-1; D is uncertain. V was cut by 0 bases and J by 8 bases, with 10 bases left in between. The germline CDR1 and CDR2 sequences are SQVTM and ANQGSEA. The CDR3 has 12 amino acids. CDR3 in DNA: TGCAGCGTTGAAGATGTGCAAGCCGAAGCTTTCTTT. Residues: CSVEDVQAEAFF.

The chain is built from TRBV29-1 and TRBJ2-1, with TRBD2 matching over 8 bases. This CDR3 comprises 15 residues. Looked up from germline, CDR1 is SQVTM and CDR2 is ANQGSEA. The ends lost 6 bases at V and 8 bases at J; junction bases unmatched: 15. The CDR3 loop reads CSVGSLAGSVYEQFF. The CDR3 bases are TGCAGCGTGGGGTCCTTAGCGGGAAGCGTCTATGAGCAGTTCTTC.

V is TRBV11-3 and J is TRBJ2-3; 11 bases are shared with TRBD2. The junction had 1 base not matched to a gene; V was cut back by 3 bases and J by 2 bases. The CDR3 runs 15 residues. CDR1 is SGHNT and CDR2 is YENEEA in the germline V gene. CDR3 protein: CASSLGLAATDTQYF. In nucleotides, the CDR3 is TGTGCCAGCAGCTTGGGACTAGCGGCCACAGATACGCAGTATTTT. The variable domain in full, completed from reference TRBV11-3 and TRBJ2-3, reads EAGVVQSPRYKIIEKKQPVAFWCNPISGHNTLYWYLQNLGQGPELLIRYENEEAVDDSQLPKDRFSAERLKGVDSTLKIQPAELGDSAVYLCASSLGLAATDTQYFGPGTRLTVL.

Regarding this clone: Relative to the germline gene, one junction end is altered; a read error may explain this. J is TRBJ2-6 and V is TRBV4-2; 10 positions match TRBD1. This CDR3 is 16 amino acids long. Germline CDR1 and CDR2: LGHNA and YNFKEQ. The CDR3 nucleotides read TGTGCCAGCAGCCAAGATCAGAGGACAGGGGGCAACGTCCTGACTTTC. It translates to CASSQDQRTGGNVLTF.

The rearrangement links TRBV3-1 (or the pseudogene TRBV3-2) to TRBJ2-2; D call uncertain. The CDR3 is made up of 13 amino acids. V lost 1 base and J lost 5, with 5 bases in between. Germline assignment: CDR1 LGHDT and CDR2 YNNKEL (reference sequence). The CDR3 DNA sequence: TGTGCCAGCAGCCAAGTCAGTACCGGGGAGCTGTTTTTT. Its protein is CASSQVSTGELFF.

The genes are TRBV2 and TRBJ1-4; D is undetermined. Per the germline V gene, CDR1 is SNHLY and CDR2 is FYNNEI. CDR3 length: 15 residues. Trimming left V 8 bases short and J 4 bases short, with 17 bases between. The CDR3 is CASDLRRPHNEKLFF. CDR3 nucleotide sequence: TGTGCCAGCGATCTGAGGCGGCCACATAATGAAAAACTGTTTTTT.

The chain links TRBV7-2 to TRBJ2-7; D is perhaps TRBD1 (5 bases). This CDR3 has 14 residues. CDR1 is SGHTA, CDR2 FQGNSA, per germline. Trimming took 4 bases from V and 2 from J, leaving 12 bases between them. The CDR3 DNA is TGTGCCAGCAGCTCACCCCAAGGGGCCTACGAGCAGTACTTC. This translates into CASSSPQGAYEQYF. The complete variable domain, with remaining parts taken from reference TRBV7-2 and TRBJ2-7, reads GAGVSQSPSNKVTEKGKDVELRCDPISGHTALYWYRQSLGQGLEFLIYFQGNSAPDKSGLPSDRFSAERTGGSVSTLTIQRTQQEDSAVYLCASSSPQGAYEQYFGPGTRLTVT.

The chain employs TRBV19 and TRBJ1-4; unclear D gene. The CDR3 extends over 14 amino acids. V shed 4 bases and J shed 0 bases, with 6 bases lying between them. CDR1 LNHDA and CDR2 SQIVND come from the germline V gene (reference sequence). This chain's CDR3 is CASSRQATNEKLFF. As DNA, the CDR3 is TGTGCCAGTAGTAGGCAGGCAACTAATGAAAAACTGTTTTTT. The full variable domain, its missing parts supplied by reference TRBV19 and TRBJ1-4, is DGGITQSPKYLFRKEGQNVTLSCEQNLNHDAMYWYRQDPGQGLRLIYYSQIVNDFQKGDIAEGYSVSREKKESFPLTVTSAQKNPTAFYLCASSRQATNEKLFFGSGTQLSVL.

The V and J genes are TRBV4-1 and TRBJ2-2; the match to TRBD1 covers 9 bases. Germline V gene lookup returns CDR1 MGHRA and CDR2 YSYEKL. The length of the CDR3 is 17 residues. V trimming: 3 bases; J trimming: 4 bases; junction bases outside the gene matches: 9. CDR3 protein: CASSHRDRDEGTGELFF. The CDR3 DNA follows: TGCGCCAGCAGCCACAGGGACAGGGATGAGGGCACCGGGGAGCTGTTTTTT.

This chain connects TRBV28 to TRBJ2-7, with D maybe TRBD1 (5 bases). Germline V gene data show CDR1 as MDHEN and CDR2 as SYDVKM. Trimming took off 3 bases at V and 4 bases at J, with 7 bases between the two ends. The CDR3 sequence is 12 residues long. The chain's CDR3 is CASSLRQYEQYF. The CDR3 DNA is TGTGCCAGCAGTTTGCGACAGTACGAGCAGTACTTC.

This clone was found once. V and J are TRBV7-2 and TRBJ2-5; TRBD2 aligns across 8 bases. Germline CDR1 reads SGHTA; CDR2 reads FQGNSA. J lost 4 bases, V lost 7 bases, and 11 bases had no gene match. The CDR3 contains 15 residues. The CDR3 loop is CASTPPGGGGETQYF. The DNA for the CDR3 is TGTGCCAGCACCCCCCCGGGGGGGGGAGGAGAGACCCAGTACTTC.

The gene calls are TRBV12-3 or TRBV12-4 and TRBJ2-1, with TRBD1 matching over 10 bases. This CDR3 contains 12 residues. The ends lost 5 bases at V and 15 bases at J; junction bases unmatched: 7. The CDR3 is CASSPRTGGSFF. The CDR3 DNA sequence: TGTGCCAGCAGTCCTAGGACAGGGGGATCGTTCTTC.